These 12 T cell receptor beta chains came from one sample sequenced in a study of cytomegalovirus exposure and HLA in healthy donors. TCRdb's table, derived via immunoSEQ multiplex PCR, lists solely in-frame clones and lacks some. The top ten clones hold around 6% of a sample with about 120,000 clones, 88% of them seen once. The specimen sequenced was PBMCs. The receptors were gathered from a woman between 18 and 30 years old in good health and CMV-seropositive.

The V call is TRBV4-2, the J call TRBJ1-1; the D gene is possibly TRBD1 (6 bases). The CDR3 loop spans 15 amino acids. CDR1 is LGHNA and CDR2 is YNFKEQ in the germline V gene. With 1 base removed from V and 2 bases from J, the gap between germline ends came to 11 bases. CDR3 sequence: CASSQGMTGNTEAFF. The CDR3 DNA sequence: TGTGCCAGCAGCCAAGGAATGACAGGTAACACTGAAGCTTTCTTT.

The CDR3 region has the DNA TGTGCCAGCAACGACAGGGGTGGGGCAGATACGCAGTATTTT. Its translation: CASNDRGGADTQYF. This chain joins TRBV6-6 and TRBJ2-3; TRBD1 agrees at 8 bases. V was clipped by 7 bases and J by 4 bases; unmatched bases: 7. The CDR3 loop spans 14 amino acids. CDR1 is MNHNY, CDR2 SVGAGI, per germline (reference sequence).

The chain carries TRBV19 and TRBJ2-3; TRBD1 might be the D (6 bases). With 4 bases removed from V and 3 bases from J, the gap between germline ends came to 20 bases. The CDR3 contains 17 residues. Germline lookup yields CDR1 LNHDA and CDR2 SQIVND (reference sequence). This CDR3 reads CASSNRDGKGQTDTQYF. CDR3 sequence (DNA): TGTGCCAGTAGTAACAGGGACGGGAAGGGGCAAACAGATACGCAGTATTTT. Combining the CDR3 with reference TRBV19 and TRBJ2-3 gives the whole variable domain DGGITQSPKYLFRKEGQNVTLSCEQNLNHDAMYWYRQDPGQGLRLIYYSQIVNDFQKGDIAEGYSVSREKKESFPLTVTSAQKNPTAFYLCASSNRDGKGQTDTQYFGPGTRLTVL.

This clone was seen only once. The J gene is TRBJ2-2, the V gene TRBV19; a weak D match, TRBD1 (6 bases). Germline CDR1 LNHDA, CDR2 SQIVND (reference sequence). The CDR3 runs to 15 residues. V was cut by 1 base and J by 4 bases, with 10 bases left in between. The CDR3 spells CASSIGGQRTGELFF. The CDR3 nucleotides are TGTGCCAGTAGTATAGGGGGGCAGCGCACCGGGGAGCTGTTTTTT. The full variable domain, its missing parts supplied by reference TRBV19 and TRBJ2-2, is DGGITQSPKYLFRKEGQNVTLSCEQNLNHDAMYWYRQDPGQGLRLIYYSQIVNDFQKGDIAEGYSVSREKKESFPLTVTSAQKNPTAFYLCASSIGGQRTGELFFGEGSRLTVL.

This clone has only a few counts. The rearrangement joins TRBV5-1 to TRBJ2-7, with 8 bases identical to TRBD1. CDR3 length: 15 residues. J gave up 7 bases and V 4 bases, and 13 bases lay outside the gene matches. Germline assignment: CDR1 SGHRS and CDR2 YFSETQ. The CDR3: CASSKGTGGVGEQYF. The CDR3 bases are TGCGCCAGCAGCAAGGGGACAGGTGGAGTTGGGGAGCAGTACTTC.

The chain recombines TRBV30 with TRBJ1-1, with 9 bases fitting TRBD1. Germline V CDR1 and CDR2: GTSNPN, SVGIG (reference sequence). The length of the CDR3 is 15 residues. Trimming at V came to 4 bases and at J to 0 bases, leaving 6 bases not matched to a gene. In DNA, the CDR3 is TGTGCCTGGACCCCGGGACAGGGATTGAACACTGAAGCTTTCTTT. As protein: CAWTPGQGLNTEAFF.

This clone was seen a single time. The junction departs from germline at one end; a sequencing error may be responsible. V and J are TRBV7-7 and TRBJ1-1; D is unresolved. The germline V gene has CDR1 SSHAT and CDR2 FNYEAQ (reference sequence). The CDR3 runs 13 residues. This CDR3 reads CASSLQMNTEAFF. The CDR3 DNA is TGTGCTAGCAGCTTACAGATGAACACTGAAGCTTTCTTT.

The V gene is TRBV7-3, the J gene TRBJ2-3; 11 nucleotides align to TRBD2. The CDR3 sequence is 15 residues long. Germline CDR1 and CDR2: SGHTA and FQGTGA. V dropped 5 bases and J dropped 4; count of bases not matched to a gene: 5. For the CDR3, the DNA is TGTGCCAGCAGCGTAGCGGGGGGGATTTCAGATACGCAGTATTTT. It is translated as CASSVAGGISDTQYF.

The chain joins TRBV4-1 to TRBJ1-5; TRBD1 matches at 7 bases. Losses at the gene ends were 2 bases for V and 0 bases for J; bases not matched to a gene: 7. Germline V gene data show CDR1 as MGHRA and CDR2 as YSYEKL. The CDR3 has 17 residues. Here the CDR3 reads CASSQFGTVNSNQPQHF. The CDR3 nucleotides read TGCGCCAGCAGCCAATTCGGGACAGTGAATAGCAATCAGCCCCAGCATTTT.

The CDR3 reads CATETNVGVNTEAFF. The DNA for the CDR3 is TGTGCCACCGAAACTAACGTAGGGGTGAACACTGAAGCTTTCTTT. The chain uses TRBV15 and TRBJ1-1, with D possibly matching TRBD1 (5 bases). This CDR3 contains 15 residues. CDR1 and CDR2 (germline): LNHNV, YYDKDF (reference sequence). With 8 bases removed from V and 0 bases from J, the gap between germline ends came to 16 bases.

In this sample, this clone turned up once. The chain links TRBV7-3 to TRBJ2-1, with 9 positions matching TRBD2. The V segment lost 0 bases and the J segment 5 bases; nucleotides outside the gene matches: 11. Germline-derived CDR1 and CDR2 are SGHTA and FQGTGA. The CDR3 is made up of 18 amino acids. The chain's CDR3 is CASSLTLRASGDHNEQFF. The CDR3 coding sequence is TGTGCCAGCAGCTTAACGTTAAGGGCTAGCGGGGACCACAATGAGCAGTTCTTC.

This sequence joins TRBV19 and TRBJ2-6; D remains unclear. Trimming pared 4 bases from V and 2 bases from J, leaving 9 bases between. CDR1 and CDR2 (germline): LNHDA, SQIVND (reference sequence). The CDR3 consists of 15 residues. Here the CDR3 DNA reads TGTGCCAGTAGTACCCCACGGGCTGGGGCCAACGTCCTGACTTTC. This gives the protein CASSTPRAGANVLTF.